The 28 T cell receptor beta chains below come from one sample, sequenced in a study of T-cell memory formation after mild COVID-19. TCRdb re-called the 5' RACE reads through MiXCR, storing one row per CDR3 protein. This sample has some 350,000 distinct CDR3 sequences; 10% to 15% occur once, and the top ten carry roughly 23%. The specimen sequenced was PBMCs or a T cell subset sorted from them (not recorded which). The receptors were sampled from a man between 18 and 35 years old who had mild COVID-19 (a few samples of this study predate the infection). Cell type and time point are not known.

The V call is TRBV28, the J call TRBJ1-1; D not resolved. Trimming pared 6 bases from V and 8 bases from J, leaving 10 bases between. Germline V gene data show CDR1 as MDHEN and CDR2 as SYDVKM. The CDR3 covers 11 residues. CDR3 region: CASSRLTEAFF. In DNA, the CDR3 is TGTGCCAGCAGCCGCCTGACCGAAGCTTTCTTT.

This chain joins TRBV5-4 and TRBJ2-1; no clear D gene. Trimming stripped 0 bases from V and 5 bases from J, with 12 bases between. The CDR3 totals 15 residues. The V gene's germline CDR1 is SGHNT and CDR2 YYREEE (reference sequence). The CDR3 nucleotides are TGTGCCAGCAGCTTGGACAGACCCGCCAACAATGAGCAGTTCTTC. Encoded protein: CASSLDRPANNEQFF.

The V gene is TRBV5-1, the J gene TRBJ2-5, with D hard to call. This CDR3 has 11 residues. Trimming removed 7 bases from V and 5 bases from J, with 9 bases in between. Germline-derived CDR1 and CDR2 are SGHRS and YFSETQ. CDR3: CASAVRETQYF. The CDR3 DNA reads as TGCGCCAGCGCCGTGCGGGAGACCCAGTACTTC. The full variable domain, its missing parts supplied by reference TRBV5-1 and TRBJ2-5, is KAGVTQTPRYLIKTRGQQVTLSCSPISGHRSVSWYQQTPGQGLQFLFEYFSETQRNKGNFPGRFSGRQFSNSRSEMNVSTLELGDSALYLCASAVRETQYFGPGTRLLVL.

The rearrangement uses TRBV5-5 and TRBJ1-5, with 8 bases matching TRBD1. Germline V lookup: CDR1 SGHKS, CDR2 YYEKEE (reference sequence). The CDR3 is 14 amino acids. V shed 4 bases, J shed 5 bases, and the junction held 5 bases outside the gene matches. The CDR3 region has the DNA TGTGCCAGCAGCGAACAGGGGGTTGATCAGCCCCAGCATTTT. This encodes CASSEQGVDQPQHF.

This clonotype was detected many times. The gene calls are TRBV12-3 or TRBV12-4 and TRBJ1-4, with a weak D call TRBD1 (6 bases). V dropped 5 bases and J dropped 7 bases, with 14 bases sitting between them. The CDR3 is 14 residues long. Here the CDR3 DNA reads TGTGCCAGCAGTCCTGGGGGGGCTAGTGAAAAACTGTTTTTT. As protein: CASSPGGASEKLFF.

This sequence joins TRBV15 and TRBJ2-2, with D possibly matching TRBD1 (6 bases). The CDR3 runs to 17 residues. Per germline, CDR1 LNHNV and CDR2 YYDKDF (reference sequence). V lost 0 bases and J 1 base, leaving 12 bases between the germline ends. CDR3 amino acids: CATSRDLGALNTGELFF. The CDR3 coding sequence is TGTGCCACCAGCAGAGATCTGGGGGCCCTGAACACCGGGGAGCTGTTTTTT.

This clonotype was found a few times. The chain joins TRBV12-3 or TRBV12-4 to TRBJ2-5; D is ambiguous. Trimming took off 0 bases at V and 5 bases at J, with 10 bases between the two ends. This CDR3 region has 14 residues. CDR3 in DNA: TGTGCCAGCAGTTTAGCGTGGTCCGGCGAGACCCAGTACTTC. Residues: CASSLAWSGETQYF.

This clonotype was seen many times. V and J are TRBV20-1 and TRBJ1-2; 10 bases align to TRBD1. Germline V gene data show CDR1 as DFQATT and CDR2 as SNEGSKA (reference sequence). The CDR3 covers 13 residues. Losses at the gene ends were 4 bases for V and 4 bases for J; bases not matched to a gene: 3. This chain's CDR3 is CSATGTGAYGYTF. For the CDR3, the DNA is TGCAGTGCTACGGGGACAGGGGCCTATGGCTACACCTTC.

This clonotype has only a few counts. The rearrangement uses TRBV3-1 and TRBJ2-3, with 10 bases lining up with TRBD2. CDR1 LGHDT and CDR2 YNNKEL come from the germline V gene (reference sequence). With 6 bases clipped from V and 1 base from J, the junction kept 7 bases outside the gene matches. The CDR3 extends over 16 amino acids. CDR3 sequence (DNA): TGTGCCAGCAGTCACTCCGGGACTAGCGGCACAGATACGCAGTATTTT. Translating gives CASSHSGTSGTDTQYF.

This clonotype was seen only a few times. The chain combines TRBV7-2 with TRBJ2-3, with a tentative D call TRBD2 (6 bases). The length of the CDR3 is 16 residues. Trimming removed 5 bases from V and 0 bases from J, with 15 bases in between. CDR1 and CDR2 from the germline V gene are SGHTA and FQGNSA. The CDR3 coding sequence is TGTGCCAGCAGCCCGTGGGGACTTACTAGCACAGATACGCAGTATTTT. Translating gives CASSPWGLTSTDTQYF.

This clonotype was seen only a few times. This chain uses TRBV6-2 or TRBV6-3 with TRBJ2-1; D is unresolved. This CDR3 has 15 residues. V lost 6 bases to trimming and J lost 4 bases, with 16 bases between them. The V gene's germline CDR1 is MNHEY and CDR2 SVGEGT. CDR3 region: CASRGLGWGYNEQFF. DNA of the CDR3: TGTGCCAGCAGAGGGCTGGGTTGGGGTTACAATGAGCAGTTCTTC.

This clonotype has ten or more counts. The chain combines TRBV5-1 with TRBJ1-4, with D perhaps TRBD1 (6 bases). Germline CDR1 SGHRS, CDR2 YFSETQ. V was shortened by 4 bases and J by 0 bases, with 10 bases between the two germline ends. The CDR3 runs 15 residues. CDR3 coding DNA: TGCGCCAGCAGCCGGGGGGCCGCAACTAATGAAAAACTGTTTTTT. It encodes CASSRGAATNEKLFF.

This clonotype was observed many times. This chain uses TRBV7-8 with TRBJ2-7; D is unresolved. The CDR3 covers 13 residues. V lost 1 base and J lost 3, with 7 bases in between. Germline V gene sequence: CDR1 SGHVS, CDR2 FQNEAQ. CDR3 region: CASSLGNLYEQYV. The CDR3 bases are TGTGCCAGCAGCTTAGGTAACCTCTACGAGCAGTACGTC.

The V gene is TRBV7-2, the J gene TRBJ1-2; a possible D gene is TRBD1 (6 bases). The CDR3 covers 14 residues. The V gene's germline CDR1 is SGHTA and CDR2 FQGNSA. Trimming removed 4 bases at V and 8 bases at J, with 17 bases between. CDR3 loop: CASSSTSTGRGYTF. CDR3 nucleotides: TGTGCCAGCAGCTCGACCTCCACAGGGCGAGGCTACACCTTC. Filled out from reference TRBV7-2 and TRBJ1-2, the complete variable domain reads GAGVSQSPSNKVTEKGKDVELRCDPISGHTALYWYRQSLGQGLEFLIYFQGNSAPDKSGLPSDRFSAERTGGSVSTLTIQRTQQEDSAVYLCASSSTSTGRGYTFGSGTRLTVV.

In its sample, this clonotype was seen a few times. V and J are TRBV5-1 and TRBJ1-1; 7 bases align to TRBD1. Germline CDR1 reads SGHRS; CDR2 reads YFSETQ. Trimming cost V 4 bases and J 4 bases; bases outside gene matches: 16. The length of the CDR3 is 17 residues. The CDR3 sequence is CASSPLPQTGAGTEAFF. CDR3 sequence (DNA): TGCGCCAGCAGCCCACTCCCCCAAACAGGGGCGGGCACTGAAGCTTTCTTT.

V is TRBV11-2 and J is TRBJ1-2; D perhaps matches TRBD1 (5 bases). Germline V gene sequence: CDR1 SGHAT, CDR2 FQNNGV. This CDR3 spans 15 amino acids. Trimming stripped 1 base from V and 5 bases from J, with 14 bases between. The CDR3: CASSLVMGRGYGYTF. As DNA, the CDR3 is TGTGCCAGCAGCTTAGTAATGGGGCGCGGGTATGGCTACACCTTC.

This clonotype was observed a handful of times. The DNA of the CDR3 is TGTGCCACCAGCAGAGGTCCAACAGATACGCAGTATTTT. Translation: CATSRGPTDTQYF. V gene TRBV15 combines with J gene TRBJ2-3; D remains unclear. Trimming took off 1 base at V and 3 bases at J, with 5 bases between the two ends. The length of the CDR3 is 13 residues. Germline CDR1 is LNHNV and CDR2 is YYDKDF (reference sequence).

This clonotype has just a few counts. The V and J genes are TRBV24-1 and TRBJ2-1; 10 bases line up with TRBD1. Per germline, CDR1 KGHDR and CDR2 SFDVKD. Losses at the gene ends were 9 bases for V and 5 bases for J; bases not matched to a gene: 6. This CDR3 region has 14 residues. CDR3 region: CATGWDRGHNEQFF. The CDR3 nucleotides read TGTGCCACCGGGTGGGACAGGGGACACAATGAGCAGTTCTTC.

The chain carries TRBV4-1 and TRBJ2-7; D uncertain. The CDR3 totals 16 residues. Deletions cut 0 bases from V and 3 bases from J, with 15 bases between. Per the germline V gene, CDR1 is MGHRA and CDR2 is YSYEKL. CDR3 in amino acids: CASSQDHREALYEQYF. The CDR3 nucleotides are TGCGCCAGCAGCCAAGATCACCGTGAAGCCCTCTACGAGCAGTACTTC.

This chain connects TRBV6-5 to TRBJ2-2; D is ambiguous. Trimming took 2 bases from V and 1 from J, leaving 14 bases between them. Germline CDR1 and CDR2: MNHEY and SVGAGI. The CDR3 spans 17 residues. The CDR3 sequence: CASSYVGGVGNTGELFF. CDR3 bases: TGTGCCAGCAGTTACGTAGGTGGGGTAGGGAACACCGGGGAGCTGTTTTTT.

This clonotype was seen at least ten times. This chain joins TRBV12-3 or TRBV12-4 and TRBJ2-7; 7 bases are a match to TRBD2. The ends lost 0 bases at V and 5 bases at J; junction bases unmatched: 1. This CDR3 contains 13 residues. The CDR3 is CASSLAGGNEQYV. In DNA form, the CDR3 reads TGTGCCAGCAGTTTAGCGGGAGGGAACGAGCAGTACGTC.

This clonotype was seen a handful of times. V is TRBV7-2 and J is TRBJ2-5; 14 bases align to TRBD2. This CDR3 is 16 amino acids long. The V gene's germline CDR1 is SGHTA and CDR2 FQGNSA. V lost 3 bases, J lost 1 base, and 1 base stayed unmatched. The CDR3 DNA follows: TGTGCCAGCAGCTTTGGACTAGCGGGGGGCCAAGAGACCCAGTACTTC. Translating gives CASSFGLAGGQETQYF.

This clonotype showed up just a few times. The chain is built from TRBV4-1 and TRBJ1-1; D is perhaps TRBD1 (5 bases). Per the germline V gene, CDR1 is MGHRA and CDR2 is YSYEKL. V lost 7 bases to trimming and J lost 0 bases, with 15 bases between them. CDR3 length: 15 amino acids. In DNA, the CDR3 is TGCGCCAGCACAGTGTCAGCAGGGATGAACACTGAAGCTTTCTTT. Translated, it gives CASTVSAGMNTEAFF.

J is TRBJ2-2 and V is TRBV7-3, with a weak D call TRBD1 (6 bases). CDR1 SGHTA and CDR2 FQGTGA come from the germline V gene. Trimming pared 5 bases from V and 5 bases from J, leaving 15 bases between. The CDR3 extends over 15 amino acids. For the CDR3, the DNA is TGTGCCAGCAGCGGCACAGGGATGGGAACCGGGGAGCTGTTTTTT. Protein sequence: CASSGTGMGTGELFF. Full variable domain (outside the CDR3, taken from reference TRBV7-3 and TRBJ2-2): GAGVSQTPSNKVTEKGKYVELRCDPISGHTALYWYRQSLGQGPEFLIYFQGTGAADDSGLPNDRFFAVRPEGSVSTLKIQRTERGDSAVYLCASSGTGMGTGELFFGEGSRLTVL.

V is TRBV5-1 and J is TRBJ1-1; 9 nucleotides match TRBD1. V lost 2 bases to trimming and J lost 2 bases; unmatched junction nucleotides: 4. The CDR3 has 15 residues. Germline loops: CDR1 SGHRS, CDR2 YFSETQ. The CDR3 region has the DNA TGCGCCAGCAGCTTCAACAGGGGGCTAAACACTGAAGCTTTCTTT. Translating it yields CASSFNRGLNTEAFF.

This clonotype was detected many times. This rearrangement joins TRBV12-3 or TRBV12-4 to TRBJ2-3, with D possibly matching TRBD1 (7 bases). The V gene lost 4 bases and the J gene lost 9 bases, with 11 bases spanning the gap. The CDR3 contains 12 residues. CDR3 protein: CASSSQGGTQYF. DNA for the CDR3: TGTGCCAGCAGTTCCCAGGGGGGAACGCAGTATTTT.

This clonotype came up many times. The CDR3 DNA is TGTGCCAGCAGCTTATCAGGGGCAGATACGCAGTATTTT. It encodes CASSLSGADTQYF. The V gene is TRBV7-9, the J gene TRBJ2-3; D may be TRBD1 (6 bases). V lost 2 bases and J 4 bases, leaving 7 bases between the germline ends. This CDR3 has 13 amino acids. CDR1 is SEHNR and CDR2 is FQNEAQ in the germline V gene (reference sequence).

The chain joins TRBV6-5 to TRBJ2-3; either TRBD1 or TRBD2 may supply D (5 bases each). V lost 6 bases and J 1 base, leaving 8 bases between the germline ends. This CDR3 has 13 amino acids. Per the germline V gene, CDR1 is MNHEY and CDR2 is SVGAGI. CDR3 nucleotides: TGTGCCAGCAGGGGACCGGGCACAGATACGCAGTATTTT. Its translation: CASRGPGTDTQYF.